This is a list of T cell receptor beta chains from one sample in a study of OX40 agonist ivuxolimab in advanced cancers. Sequenced by immunoSEQ multiplex PCR; TCRdb stores in-frame clones only, minus some. This table has around 86,000 clones, about nine tenths appearing once. This sample comprised CD4+ or CD8+ T cells sorted from blood, obtained in a trial of the OX40 agonist ivuxolimab. Every receptor here comes from an adult with an advanced solid tumor such as melanoma, head and neck, liver or kidney cancer. Each CDR3 is given with its conserved first and last residue. The order of the fields is J gene, clone size, V gene, D gene, CDR3 protein, CDR3 DNA. D genes are given only for firm matches. Clone size is stated in some rows and not others, as once, few, many or a class when expanded.

J gene: TRBJ2-3
clone size: -
V gene: TRBV7-9
D gene: -
CDR3 protein: CASSLREGSTDTQYF
CDR3 DNA: TGTGCCAGCAGCTTACGTGAGGGAAGCACAGATACGCAGTATTTT

J gene: TRBJ2-6
clone size: -
V gene: TRBV19
D gene: -
CDR3 protein: CASTMATAGANVLTF
CDR3 DNA: TGTGCCAGTACCATGGCCACCGCTGGGGCCAACGTCCTGACTTTC

J gene: TRBJ2-1
clone size: -
V gene: TRBV27
D gene: TRBD2
CDR3 protein: CATSRLAQPSYNEQFF
CDR3 DNA: TGTGCCACCTCCCGACTAGCGCAGCCCTCCTACAATGAGCAGTTCTTC

J gene: TRBJ2-1
clone size: -
V gene: TRBV5-1
D gene: -
CDR3 protein: CASTLGDYNEQFF
CDR3 DNA: TGCGCCAGCACCTTAGGGGACTACAATGAGCAGTTCTTC

J gene: TRBJ1-4
clone size: few
V gene: TRBV19
D gene: TRBD1
CDR3 protein: CASSSDRATNEKLFF
CDR3 DNA: TGTGCCAGTAGTTCCGACAGGGCCACTAATGAAAAACTGTTTTTT

J gene: TRBJ2-7
clone size: -
V gene: TRBV7-2
D gene: TRBD2
CDR3 protein: CASSLALAGGAEQYF
CDR3 DNA: TGTGCCAGCAGCTTAGCATTAGCGGGAGGGGCTGAGCAGTACTTC

J gene: TRBJ2-7
clone size: -
V gene: TRBV12-5
D gene: TRBD2
CDR3 protein: CASGGATSGSAYEQYF
CDR3 DNA: TGTGCTAGTGGTGGGGCCACTAGCGGGAGTGCGTACGAGCAGTACTTC

J gene: TRBJ2-7
clone size: -
V gene: TRBV7-2
D gene: -
CDR3 protein: CASTLGALTYEQYF
CDR3 DNA: TGTGCCAGCACCCTGGGGGCCCTAACCTACGAGCAGTACTTC

J gene: TRBJ2-3
clone size: -
V gene: TRBV7-6
D gene: TRBD1
CDR3 protein: CASSQGQSTDTQYF
CDR3 DNA: TGTGCCAGCAGTCAGGGACAGAGCACAGATACGCAGTATTTT

J gene: TRBJ2-5
clone size: once
V gene: TRBV27
D gene: -
CDR3 protein: CASSLDRDWETQYF
CDR3 DNA: TGTGCCAGCAGCCTCGACCGAGACTGGGAGACCCAGTACTTC

J gene: TRBJ1-2
clone size: -
V gene: TRBV27
D gene: TRBD1
CDR3 protein: CASSSRQGGGGYTF
CDR3 DNA: TGTGCCAGCAGTTCAAGACAGGGTGGTGGTGGCTACACCTTC

J gene: TRBJ2-1
clone size: once
V gene: TRBV12-2
D gene: -
CDR3 protein: CASRSQREGYNEQFF
CDR3 DNA: TGTGCAAGTCGCTCCCAGCGGGAGGGCTACAATGAGCAGTTCTTC

J gene: TRBJ2-2
clone size: -
V gene: TRBV7-8
D gene: -
CDR3 protein: CASSLRDKNTGELFF
CDR3 DNA: TGTGCCAGCAGCTTGCGGGACAAGAACACCGGGGAGCTGTTTTTT

J gene: TRBJ2-6
clone size: -
V gene: TRBV7-2
D gene: -
CDR3 protein: CASSGYRAGANVLTF
CDR3 DNA: TGTGCCAGCAGCGGGTACAGGGCTGGGGCCAACGTCCTGACTTTC

J gene: TRBJ2-7
clone size: -
V gene: TRBV19
D gene: TRBD1
CDR3 protein: CASSSGTEYEQYF
CDR3 DNA: TGTGCCAGTAGTTCCGGGACAGAGTACGAGCAGTACTTC

J gene: TRBJ2-4
clone size: -
V gene: TRBV19
D gene: -
CDR3 protein: CASSIDGQRPLAKNIQYF
CDR3 DNA: TGTGCCAGTAGTATAGATGGCCAGAGACCATTAGCCAAAAACATTCAGTACTTC

J gene: TRBJ2-1
clone size: -
V gene: TRBV11-1
D gene: -
CDR3 protein: CASSFEWEQFF
CDR3 DNA: TGTGCCAGCAGCTTTGAATGGGAGCAGTTCTTC

J gene: TRBJ1-2
clone size: -
V gene: TRBV5-6
D gene: TRBD1
CDR3 protein: CASSAGQGRYTF
CDR3 DNA: TGTGCCAGCAGCGCCGGACAGGGTCGCTACACCTTC

J gene: TRBJ1-1
clone size: -
V gene: TRBV5-6
D gene: -
CDR3 protein: CASSFGREAFF
CDR3 DNA: TGTGCCAGCAGCTTTGGGAGGGAGGCTTTCTTT

J gene: TRBJ1-1
clone size: once
V gene: TRBV7-2
D gene: -
CDR3 protein: CASSRQQGQNTEAFF
CDR3 DNA: TGTGCCAGCAGCCGTCAACAGGGACAGAACACTGAAGCTTTCTTT

J gene: TRBJ2-1
clone size: -
V gene: TRBV19
D gene: -
CDR3 protein: CASSIESRSYNEQFF
CDR3 DNA: TGTGCCAGTAGTATCGAGAGTCGGTCCTACAATGAGCAGTTCTTC

J gene: TRBJ1-5
clone size: -
V gene: TRBV7-8
D gene: -
CDR3 protein: CASSPPSSGLLASQPQHF
CDR3 DNA: TGTGCCAGCAGCCCCCCAAGTTCAGGTCTTCTGGCAAGTCAGCCCCAGCATTTT

J gene: TRBJ2-3
clone size: -
V gene: TRBV4-1
D gene: -
CDR3 protein: CASSLSGTSTDTQYF
CDR3 DNA: TGCGCCAGCAGCCTTAGCGGAACTAGCACAGATACGCAGTATTTT

J gene: TRBJ2-5
clone size: -
V gene: TRBV4-1
D gene: -
CDR3 protein: CASSQVALETQYF
CDR3 DNA: TGCGCCAGCAGCCAAGTTGCACTAGAGACCCAGTACTTC

J gene: TRBJ2-1
clone size: -
V gene: TRBV25-1
D gene: -
CDR3 protein: CASSDNSGGGTYNEQFF
CDR3 DNA: TGTGCCAGCAGTGATAATAGCGGCGGAGGAACTTACAATGAGCAGTTCTTC

J gene: TRBJ2-2
clone size: -
V gene: TRBV5-6
D gene: -
CDR3 protein: CASSESQGAGELFF
CDR3 DNA: TGTGCCAGCAGTGAGAGCCAAGGCGCCGGGGAGCTGTTTTTT

J gene: TRBJ1-2
clone size: -
V gene: TRBV7-2
D gene: TRBD1
CDR3 protein: CASMGQTGDGYTF
CDR3 DNA: TGTGCCAGCATGGGTCAGACAGGGGACGGCTACACCTTC

J gene: TRBJ1-2
clone size: -
V gene: TRBV6-5
D gene: -
CDR3 protein: CASREGHYGYTF
CDR3 DNA: TGTGCCAGCAGAGAAGGACATTATGGCTACACCTTC

J gene: TRBJ2-1
clone size: -
V gene: TRBV11-3
D gene: TRBD2
CDR3 protein: CASSLGLAGSGEQFF
CDR3 DNA: TGTGCCAGCAGCCTGGGACTAGCGGGAAGCGGTGAGCAGTTCTTC

J gene: TRBJ2-7
clone size: -
V gene: TRBV6-6
D gene: -
CDR3 protein: CASSSTESSYEQYF
CDR3 DNA: TGTGCCAGCAGTTCGACAGAGAGCTCCTACGAGCAGTACTTC

J gene: TRBJ2-5
clone size: -
V gene: TRBV4-1
D gene: TRBD2
CDR3 protein: CASSQGLAGGFGVRETQYF
CDR3 DNA: TGCGCCAGCAGCCAAGGTCTAGCGGGAGGGTTTGGGGTGAGAGAGACCCAGTACTTC

J gene: TRBJ2-3
clone size: -
V gene: TRBV15
D gene: -
CDR3 protein: CATSTDGVSTDTQYF
CDR3 DNA: TGTGCCACCAGCACCGACGGAGTTAGCACAGATACGCAGTATTTT

J gene: TRBJ2-1
clone size: -
V gene: TRBV11-2
D gene: TRBD2
CDR3 protein: CASSLERTSDEQFF
CDR3 DNA: TGTGCCAGCAGCTTAGAAAGGACTAGCGATGAGCAGTTCTTC

J gene: TRBJ2-3
clone size: once
V gene: TRBV19
D gene: -
CDR3 protein: CASKQIVSTDTQYF
CDR3 DNA: TGTGCCAGTAAGCAGATCGTCAGCACAGATACGCAGTATTTT

J gene: TRBJ2-3
clone size: -
V gene: TRBV19
D gene: TRBD1
CDR3 protein: CASSTPGQGVIDTQYF
CDR3 DNA: TGTGCCAGTAGTACCCCGGGACAGGGCGTGATAGATACGCAGTATTTT

J gene: TRBJ1-2
clone size: -
V gene: TRBV6-5
D gene: TRBD1
CDR3 protein: CASSYSTGPYGYTF
CDR3 DNA: TGTGCCAGCAGTTACTCGACAGGGCCCTATGGCTACACCTTC

J gene: TRBJ1-5
clone size: -
V gene: TRBV7-9
D gene: -
CDR3 protein: CASSLESDSNQPQHF
CDR3 DNA: TGTGCCAGCAGCTTAGAGTCGGATAGCAATCAGCCCCAGCATTTT

J gene: TRBJ2-5
clone size: -
V gene: TRBV6-5
D gene: -
CDR3 protein: CASKARGWETQYF
CDR3 DNA: TGTGCCAGCAAGGCCAGGGGCTGGGAGACCCAGTACTTC

J gene: TRBJ1-1
clone size: -
V gene: TRBV6-5
D gene: TRBD1
CDR3 protein: CASRLRQGNTEAFF
CDR3 DNA: TGTGCCAGCAGATTAAGACAGGGGAACACTGAAGCTTTCTTT

J gene: TRBJ1-4
clone size: once
V gene: TRBV18
D gene: -
CDR3 protein: CASSPFQGEKLFF
CDR3 DNA: TGTGCCAGCTCACCGTTTCAGGGTGAAAAACTGTTTTTT

J gene: TRBJ2-2
clone size: -
V gene: TRBV4-1
D gene: -
CDR3 protein: CASSHGPGKGYTGELFF
CDR3 DNA: TGCGCCAGCAGCCACGGGCCAGGGAAGGGCTACACCGGGGAGCTGTTTTTT

J gene: TRBJ2-7
clone size: -
V gene: TRBV19
D gene: TRBD1
CDR3 protein: CASSGQGVGEQYF
CDR3 DNA: TGTGCCAGTTCCGGACAGGGGGTGGGCGAGCAGTACTTC

J gene: TRBJ1-2
clone size: -
V gene: TRBV18
D gene: TRBD1
CDR3 protein: CASSPFGSRDRVFYGYTF
CDR3 DNA: TGTGCCAGCTCACCATTCGGGTCGCGGGACAGGGTTTTCTATGGCTACACCTTC

J gene: TRBJ2-5
clone size: -
V gene: TRBV2
D gene: -
CDR3 protein: CAGRRDARETQYF
CDR3 DNA: TGTGCCGGTAGAAGGGACGCCAGGGAGACCCAGTACTTC

J gene: TRBJ2-7
clone size: -
V gene: TRBV6-5
D gene: -
CDR3 protein: CASSSTGPGGDEQYF
CDR3 DNA: TGTGCCAGCAGTTCCACGGGACCAGGCGGGGACGAGCAGTACTTC

J gene: TRBJ2-3
clone size: -
V gene: TRBV18
D gene: TRBD1
CDR3 protein: CASSPSGQATDTQYF
CDR3 DNA: TGTGCCAGCTCACCTTCGGGACAGGCCACAGATACGCAGTATTTT

J gene: TRBJ1-2
clone size: -
V gene: TRBV10-3
D gene: TRBD1
CDR3 protein: CAIGDRVSGYTF
CDR3 DNA: TGTGCCATCGGTGACAGGGTCTCTGGCTACACCTTC

J gene: TRBJ1-4
clone size: -
V gene: TRBV7-6
D gene: -
CDR3 protein: CASSFVDGDGKLFF
CDR3 DNA: TGTGCCAGCAGCTTCGTCGATGGAGATGGAAAACTGTTTTTT

J gene: TRBJ2-2
clone size: -
V gene: TRBV7-9
D gene: TRBD1
CDR3 protein: CASSKRQGDTGELFF
CDR3 DNA: TGTGCCAGCAGCAAGCGACAGGGCGACACCGGGGAGCTGTTTTTT

J gene: TRBJ2-7
clone size: -
V gene: TRBV27
D gene: TRBD2
CDR3 protein: CASSSPGLGYEQYF
CDR3 DNA: TGTGCCAGCAGTTCTCCGGGACTAGGGTACGAGCAGTACTTC

J gene: TRBJ2-3
clone size: -
V gene: TRBV7-9
D gene: -
CDR3 protein: CASSLWTTSTDTQYF
CDR3 DNA: TGTGCCAGCAGCTTATGGACTACGAGCACAGATACGCAGTATTTT

J gene: TRBJ1-5
clone size: -
V gene: TRBV6-5
D gene: TRBD1
CDR3 protein: CASSRTGSSNQPQHF
CDR3 DNA: TGTGCCAGCAGCCGGACAGGGAGTAGCAATCAGCCCCAGCATTTT

J gene: TRBJ2-1
clone size: -
V gene: TRBV18
D gene: -
CDR3 protein: CASSPGASSYNEQFF
CDR3 DNA: TGTGCCAGCTCACCGGGAGCCAGCTCCTACAATGAGCAGTTCTTC

J gene: TRBJ2-5
clone size: -
V gene: TRBV7-7
D gene: TRBD2
CDR3 protein: CASSLGGAGGKETQYF
CDR3 DNA: TGTGCCAGCAGCTTAGGCGGAGCGGGAGGTAAAGAGACCCAGTACTTC